This TCR beta chain was recovered during a study of OX40 agonist ivuxolimab in advanced cancers. In the study overall: Patients were treated with intravenous ivuxolimab, dosed at 0.01 to 10 mg/kg and infused every 2 weeks.

On this clone itself: Its antigen remains unknown.

General study points: No determination was made of the antigen specificity of the expanded peripheral T cells. Blood T cells, both CD4+ and CD8+, expanded clonally by week 6 at 0.1 to 3.0 mg/kg.

The table came from immunoSEQ multiplex PCR; TCRdb's copy has only in-frame clones and leaves some out. The sample yields 60,000 to 95,000 clones, 70% to 90% seen once. This CDR3 contains 14 residues. From germline, CDR1 is SGHAT and CDR2 FQNNGV. The V and J ends lost 4 bases and 7 bases respectively, with 14 bases between them. The sequence derives from an adult with an advanced solid tumor such as melanoma, head and neck, liver or kidney cancer. Sequenced here: CD4+ or CD8+ T cells sorted from blood, sampled in a trial of the OX40 agonist ivuxolimab. The chain joins TRBV11-2 to TRBJ1-5; D perhaps matches TRBD1 (6 bases). Written as DNA, the CDR3 is TGTGCCAGCAGCTCAAGGGGGGGAGGACAGCCCCAGCATTTT. It codes for CASSSRGGGQPQHF.